This TCR beta chain was profiled in a study of vaccination and CD4 T cells after COVID-19. The CDR3 covers 17 residues. The germline CDR1 and CDR2 sequences are MNHEY and SVGAGI. Unmatched junction bases numbered 10, after V lost 4 bases and J lost 5 bases. As regards this clonotype: The antigen remains undetermined.

The Oncomine TCR Beta short-read assay was what sequenced the DNA obtained from cultured CD4+ T cells. TCRdb reprocessed the PCR reads via MiXCR and lists one record per CDR3 protein. The table shows about 18,000 distinct CDR3 sequences, with 50% to 60% occurring only once. Treatment given: approximately 10-day PBMC culture with coronavirus spike peptide pools or control peptides (ViraFEST assay). V and J are TRBV6-5 and TRBJ2-2, with TRBD1 identical over 10 bases. The sequence derives from a human donor who had recovered from COVID-19. The material sequenced was CD4+ T cells from blood, cultured in vitro, taken after SARS-CoV-2 vaccination. The CDR3 is CASSSGRQGARTGELFF. In DNA form, the CDR3 reads TGTGCCAGCAGTTCCGGACGACAGGGGGCGAGGACCGGGGAGCTGTTTTTT.